The next 14 T cell receptor beta chains were all read from a single sample in a study of blood T cell repertoires in COVID-19. Sequencing was performed with immunoSEQ multiplex PCR; in TCRdb, only in-frame clones are kept and a portion is missing. The sample has more than 45,000 clones; more than 75% are singletons. The sequenced sample was peripheral blood. Every receptor here comes from a man between 35 and 55 years old with active COVID-19.

The chain combines TRBV3-1 (or the pseudogene TRBV3-2) with TRBJ2-7; D may be TRBD2 (6 bases). With 3 bases removed from V and 6 bases from J, the gap between germline ends came to 9 bases. CDR3 length: 12 amino acids. Germline assignment: CDR1 LGHDT and CDR2 YNNKEL (reference sequence). The CDR3 spells CASSHGGGEQYF. In DNA form, the CDR3 reads TGTGCCAGCAGCCACGGGGGTGGCGAGCAGTACTTC.

The chain carries TRBV5-4 and TRBJ2-5; 10 bases line up with TRBD2. V was clipped by 4 bases and J by 1 base; unmatched bases: 7. The CDR3 contains 16 residues. CDR1 SGHNT and CDR2 YYREEE come from the germline V gene (reference sequence). The chain's CDR3 is CASSLRLAGFQETQYF. CDR3 in DNA: TGTGCCAGCAGCCTACGACTAGCGGGTTTCCAAGAGACCCAGTACTTC.

The J gene is TRBJ2-2, the V gene TRBV27; 9 nucleotides align to TRBD1. The V gene's germline CDR1 is MNHEY and CDR2 SMNVEV (reference sequence). The CDR3 length is 16 residues. With V trimmed by 2 bases and J by 4 bases, 5 bases remained unmatched. CDR3 region: CASSLGLTGGTGELFF. The CDR3 region has the DNA TGTGCCAGCAGTTTAGGGTTGACAGGGGGCACCGGGGAGCTGTTTTTT.

The chain is built from TRBV5-1 and TRBJ2-5, with 7 bases lining up with TRBD1. Germline CDR1 reads SGHRS; CDR2 reads YFSETQ. The V gene end was trimmed by 2 bases and the J gene end by 5 bases; junction bases not matched to a gene: 6. This CDR3 is built from 14 residues. As DNA, the CDR3 is TGCGCCAGCAGCTTCGGACAGGCTAGTGAGACCCAGTACTTC. This encodes CASSFGQASETQYF. Full variable domain (missing parts from reference TRBV5-1 and TRBJ2-5): KAGVTQTPRYLIKTRGQQVTLSCSPISGHRSVSWYQQTPGQGLQFLFEYFSETQRNKGNFPGRFSGRQFSNSRSEMNVSTLELGDSALYLCASSFGQASETQYFGPGTRLLVL.

The J gene is TRBJ2-7, the V gene TRBV20-1; TRBD2 matches 10 bases. The V gene end was trimmed by 3 bases and the J gene end by 5 bases; junction bases not matched to a gene: 13. Germline V CDR1 and CDR2: DFQATT, SNEGSKA (reference sequence). The CDR3 is 16 amino acids. CDR3 sequence: CSASTLSTGTSDEQYF. The CDR3 DNA reads TGCAGTGCTAGTACACTATCTACCGGGACTAGCGACGAGCAGTACTTC.

The chain couples TRBV5-8 to TRBJ2-1; maybe TRBD1 (5 bases). Germline CDR1 reads SGHTS; CDR2 reads YDEGEE. The CDR3 loop spans 13 amino acids. Between the trimmed V and J ends, which lost 2 bases and 7 bases, there was a span of 10 bases. CDR3 sequence: CASSFIGVNEQFF. The CDR3 DNA is TGTGCCAGCAGCTTTATAGGGGTAAATGAGCAGTTCTTC. The full variable domain, in which reference TRBV5-8 and TRBJ2-1 provide the parts outside the CDR3, is EAGVTQSPTHLIKTRGQQATLRCSPISGHTSVYWYQQALGLGLQFLLWYDEGEERNRGNFPPRFSGRQFPNYSSELNVNALELEDSALYLCASSFIGVNEQFFGPGTRLTVL.

The V and J genes are TRBV6-6 and TRBJ1-2; TRBD1 matches 9 bases. The CDR3 spans 17 residues. Germline CDR1 and CDR2: MNHNY and SVGAGI (reference sequence). After removal of 5 bases from V and 3 bases from J, the junction contained 13 bases not matched to a gene. The chain's CDR3 is CASSLSSNRGLYYGYTF. The CDR3 DNA sequence: TGTGCCAGCAGTCTTTCTTCAAACAGGGGGCTATACTATGGCTACACCTTC.

The gene calls are TRBV28 and TRBJ2-1; perhaps TRBD1 as D (7 bases). Trimming removed 2 bases from V and 7 bases from J, with 15 bases in between. CDR1 and CDR2 from the germline V gene are MDHEN and SYDVKM. The CDR3 is 15 amino acids. This chain's CDR3 is CASSLHQGGVNEQFF. In nucleotides, the CDR3 is TGTGCCAGCAGTTTACATCAGGGGGGTGTAAATGAGCAGTTCTTC.

The gene calls are TRBV27 and TRBJ2-1; no definite D call. The germline V gene has CDR1 MNHEY and CDR2 SMNVEV (reference sequence). CDR3 length equals 14 residues. Trimming pared 5 bases from V and 4 bases from J, leaving 12 bases between. The CDR3 DNA reads as TGTGCCAGCAGTCCCCGAACGGAGTACAATGAGCAGTTCTTC. This encodes CASSPRTEYNEQFF.

The CDR3 is CASSDLRDRGSPLHF. The CDR3 DNA reads as TGTGCCAGCAGTGACCTCCGGGACAGGGGTTCACCCCTCCACTTT. The J gene is TRBJ1-6, the V gene TRBV6-4, with TRBD1 matching over 10 bases. Germline-derived CDR1 and CDR2 are MRHNA and SNTAGT. This CDR3 spans 15 amino acids. The J segment lost 9 bases and the V segment lost 2 bases, leaving 4 bases of the junction unmatched.

The chain joins TRBV19 to TRBJ1-2; D is perhaps TRBD1 (5 bases). The CDR3 loop spans 15 amino acids. The V and J ends lost 5 bases and 3 bases respectively, with 16 bases between them. The germline gives CDR1 LNHDA, CDR2 SQIVND (reference sequence). The CDR3 sequence is CASSVSGLVHYGYTF. Written as DNA, the CDR3 is TGTGCCAGTAGTGTTTCAGGGTTAGTGCACTATGGCTACACCTTC.

The chain is built from TRBV6-5 and TRBJ1-4; 9 bases fit TRBD1. The CDR3 totals 14 residues. Germline lookup yields CDR1 MNHEY and CDR2 SVGAGI. V lost 5 bases to trimming and J lost 4 bases; unmatched junction nucleotides: 2. In DNA, the CDR3 is TGTGCCAGCAGTACGGACAGGGGTAATGAAAAACTGTTTTTT. Protein: CASSTDRGNEKLFF.

In this sample, this clone turned up once. The chain combines TRBV28 with TRBJ2-2; TRBD1 matches 7 bases. V shed 9 bases and J 2 bases; nucleotides not matched to a gene: 15. From germline, CDR1 is MDHEN and CDR2 SYDVKM. The CDR3 is 17 amino acids. The CDR3 is CARAPGQDQKNTGELFF. The CDR3, as DNA: TGTGCCAGGGCTCCAGGACAGGACCAAAAAAACACCGGGGAGCTGTTTTTT.

The rearrangement links TRBV12-3 or TRBV12-4 to TRBJ1-2; no definite D call. CDR3 length: 12 amino acids. The V end lost 6 bases, the J end lost 4 bases, and 9 bases lay between the germline ends. CDR3: CASSFSSYGYTF. CDR3 DNA: TGTGCCAGCAGCTTCTCCTCCTATGGCTACACCTTC.